Below, one T cell receptor (beta chain) is given with its context. There is no known antigen for this receptor. No qualities accompany the bases; no much larger clone lies one base away. This entry is derived from a study of blood T cell repertoires in COVID-19 (dated by TCRdb to 2018 to 2020). Describing the broader study: Samples from collaborators originated in the United States, Italy and Spain and spanned both the acute and convalescent phases of COVID-19. Nearly every sample came with metadata listing a de-identified subject ID, COVID-19 status, age in years and sex. Samples came from the ongoing ImmuneRACE study (first 160 participants) plus 1,254 subjects from 6 global collaborators. The dataset comprised deeply sampled blood TCRbeta repertoires from subjects exposed to, actively infected with, or recovered from COVID-19. The material from the prospective study consisted of cDNA or gDNA derived from T cells, B-cell-depleted T cells, or PBMCs. HLA class I and class II types, where available, came from metadata supplied by the sample provider rather than from assay-based typing. A freely available public database, intended as a resource for researchers studying the immune response to SARS-CoV-2, is where the repertoires were released.

The germline V gene (reference sequence) gives CDR1 as LNHDA and CDR2 as SQIVND. The CDR3, from cysteine to phenylalanine, totals 18 residues. Just the 54-base CDR3 DNA is kept, in frame starting at base 1. Cut back by 3 bases and 0 bases, the V and J ends lie 18 bases apart. TCRbeta CDR3 regions were amplified from genomic DNA by means of the immunoSEQ Assay, a bias-controlled multiplex PCR. The source study handled its data this way. Nucleated cell counts per sample were estimated from amplification of reference gene primers within the assay. Sequence reads were collapsed and filtered to measure the absolute abundance of every unique TCRbeta CDR3 rearrangement. For each sample, productive Simpson clonality was calculated as the square root of Simpson's diversity index across productive rearrangements. In TCRdb, the immuneACCESS table is reduced to in-frame sequences with V and J assigned. These tables do not hold every clone; where another copy was compared, an unresolved V gene accounts for under half, and the others remain unexplained. The V and J calls and clone size come from that table; D and trimming were worked out from the DNA. This sample holds about 300,000 clones; about 87% were observed only once. The ten biggest clones cover 6% to 8% of the sample.

One collaborating source in Seattle enrolled patients while the patients were actively infected and followed the patients over time throughout the course of disease. Each collaborating institution followed its own protocols to collect whole blood in K2EDTA tubes. For TCRbeta analysis, collaborators shipped samples as frozen whole blood, isolated PBMCs, or DNA extracted from either of those sample types. Broader findings and caveats from the paper: Clinical and demographic metadata were provided uncurated, with the amount varying by source and participant.

The clonotype was recovered from a woman in her forties or fifties with COVID-19, enrolled during active disease. The sample comprised peripheral blood. The chain uses TRBV19 and TRBJ1-3; the D gene cannot be resolved reliably. The CDR3 amino acid sequence is: CASSMLRGWTFSGNTIYF. The DNA reads as follows: TGTGCCAGTAGTATGTTGCGAGGGTGGACCTTCTCTGGAAACACCATATATTTT.